The text below deals with one T cell receptor beta chain. The same CDR3 can be traced to other DNA sequences in this sample. The authors' processing: By means of reference gene primer amplification, nucleated cell counts were estimated. TCRdb's copy holds only in-frame clones and misses some; the assay was immunoSEQ multiplex PCR. V and J calls and clone size come straight from that table; D and trimming were deduced from the DNA. The sample carries about 260,000 clones, approximately 86% recorded once. Germline CDR1 KGHSH, CDR2 LQKENI. V was pared by 3 bases and J by 4 bases, with 10 bases between. This CDR3 spans 14 amino acids. These data belong to a study of blood T cell repertoires in COVID-19. About the research overall: The United States, Italy and Spain were the sources of the acute and convalescent COVID-19 samples. Sources were T cells, B-cell-depleted T cells, or PBMCs; the material itself was cDNA or gDNA.

The chain recombines TRBV18 with TRBJ1-5, with D possibly TRBD1 on 5 matching bases. Source material: peripheral blood. The clonotype comes from a man aged 35 to 55 who had recovered from COVID-19. The CDR3 nucleotides read TGTGCCAGCTCACCCAGCGGGGGAAATCAGCCCCAGCATTTT. Its translation: CASSPSGGNQPQHF. The variable domain in full, with the rest retrieved from reference TRBV18 and TRBJ1-5, is NAGVMQNPRHLVRRRGQEARLRCSPMKGHSHVYWYRQLPEEGLKFMVYLQKENIIDESGMPKERFSAEFPKEGPSILRIQQVVRGDSAAYFCASSPSGGNQPQHFGDGTRLSIL.